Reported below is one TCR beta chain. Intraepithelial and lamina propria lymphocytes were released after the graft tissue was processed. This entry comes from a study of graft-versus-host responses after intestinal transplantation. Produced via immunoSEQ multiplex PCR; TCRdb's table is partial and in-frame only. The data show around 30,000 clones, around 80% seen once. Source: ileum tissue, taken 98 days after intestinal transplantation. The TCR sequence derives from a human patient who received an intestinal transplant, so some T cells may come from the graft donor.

The CDR3 DNA follows: TGTGCCAGCAGTACAGGGAACACTGAAGCTTTCTTT. It is translated as CASSTGNTEAFF. The genes are TRBV6-5 and TRBJ1-1; perhaps TRBD1 as D (5 bases). V was clipped by 5 bases and J by 1 base, with 5 bases between them. The CDR3 totals 12 residues. CDR1 and CDR2 (germline): MNHEY, SVGAGI.